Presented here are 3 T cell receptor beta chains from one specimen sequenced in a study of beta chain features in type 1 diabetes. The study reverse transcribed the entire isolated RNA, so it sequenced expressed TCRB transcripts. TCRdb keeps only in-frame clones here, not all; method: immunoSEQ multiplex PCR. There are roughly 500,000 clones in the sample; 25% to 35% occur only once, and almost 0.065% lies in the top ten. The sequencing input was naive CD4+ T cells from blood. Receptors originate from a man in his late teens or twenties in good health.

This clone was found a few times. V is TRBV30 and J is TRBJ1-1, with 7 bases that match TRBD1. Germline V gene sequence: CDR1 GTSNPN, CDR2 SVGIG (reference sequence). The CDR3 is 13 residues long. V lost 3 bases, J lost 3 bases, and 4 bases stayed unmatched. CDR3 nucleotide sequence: TGTGCCTGGAGAAGACAGGGCTACACTGAAGCTTTCTTT. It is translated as CAWRRQGYTEAFF.

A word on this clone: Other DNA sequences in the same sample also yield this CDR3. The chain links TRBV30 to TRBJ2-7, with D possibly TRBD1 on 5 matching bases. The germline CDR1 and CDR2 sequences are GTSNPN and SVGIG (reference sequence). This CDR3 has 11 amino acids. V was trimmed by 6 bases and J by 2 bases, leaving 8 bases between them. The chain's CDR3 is CACARAYEQYF. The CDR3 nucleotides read TGTGCCTGTGCCAGGGCCTACGAGCAGTACTTC.

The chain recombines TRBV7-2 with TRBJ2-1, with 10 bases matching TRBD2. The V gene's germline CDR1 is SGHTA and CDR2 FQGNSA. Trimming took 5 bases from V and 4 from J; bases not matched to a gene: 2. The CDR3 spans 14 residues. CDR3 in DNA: TGTGCCAGCAGCCGGGGACTAGCGTACAATGAGCAGTTCTTC. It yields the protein CASSRGLAYNEQFF.